This T cell receptor (beta chain) comes out of a study of cytomegalovirus exposure and HLA in healthy donors. The PCR employed 60 Vbeta primers together with 13 Jbeta primers. Sequencing was performed with immunoSEQ multiplex PCR; in TCRdb, only in-frame clones are kept and a portion is missing. The sample lists approximately 200,000 clones; 75% to 80% were seen once. The receptor was isolated from a man between 18 and 35 years old in good health and CMV-seronegative. The sample taken for sequencing was PBMCs.

Written as DNA, the CDR3 is TGTGCCAGCAGCTTACAGGGCAGGATGACTGAAGCTTTCTTT. Protein sequence: CASSLQGRMTEAFF. The chain recombines TRBV7-2 with TRBJ1-1; maybe TRBD1 (5 bases). V lost 2 bases, J lost 5 bases, and 12 bases lay in between. This CDR3 contains 14 residues. CDR1 and CDR2 from the germline V gene are SGHTA and FQGNSA.